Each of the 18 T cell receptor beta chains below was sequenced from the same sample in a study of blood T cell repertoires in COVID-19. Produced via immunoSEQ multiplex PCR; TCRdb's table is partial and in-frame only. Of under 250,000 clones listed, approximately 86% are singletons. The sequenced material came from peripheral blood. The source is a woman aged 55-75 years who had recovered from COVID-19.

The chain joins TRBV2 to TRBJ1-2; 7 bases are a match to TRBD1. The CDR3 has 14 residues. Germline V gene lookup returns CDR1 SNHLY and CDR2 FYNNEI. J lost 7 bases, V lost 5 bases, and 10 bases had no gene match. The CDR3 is CASSLSPTGSGYTF. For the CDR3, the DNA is TGTGCCAGCAGTCTCTCCCCGACAGGGAGTGGCTACACCTTC.

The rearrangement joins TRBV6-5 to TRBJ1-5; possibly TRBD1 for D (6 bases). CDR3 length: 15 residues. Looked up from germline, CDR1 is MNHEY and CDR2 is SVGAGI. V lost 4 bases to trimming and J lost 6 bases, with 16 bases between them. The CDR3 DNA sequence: TGTGCCAGCAGTTTATCGGGGCAGGGGAGTCAGCCCCAGCATTTT. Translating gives CASSLSGQGSQPQHF.

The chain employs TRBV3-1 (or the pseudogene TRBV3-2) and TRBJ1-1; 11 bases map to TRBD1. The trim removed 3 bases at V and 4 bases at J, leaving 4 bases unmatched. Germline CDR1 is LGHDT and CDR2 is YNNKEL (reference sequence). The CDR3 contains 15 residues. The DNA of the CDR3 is TGTGCCAGCAGCCACGTGGACAGGGGGCCCACTGAAGCTTTCTTT. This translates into CASSHVDRGPTEAFF.

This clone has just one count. CDR3 protein: CSARYPGELFF. The CDR3, as DNA: TGCAGTGCTAGGTATCCCGGGGAGCTGTTTTTT. The V call is TRBV20-1, the J call TRBJ2-2, with D uncertain. This CDR3 comprises 11 residues. The V and J ends lost 3 bases and 6 bases respectively, with 5 bases between them. The germline V gene encodes CDR1 DFQATT and CDR2 SNEGSKA (reference sequence).

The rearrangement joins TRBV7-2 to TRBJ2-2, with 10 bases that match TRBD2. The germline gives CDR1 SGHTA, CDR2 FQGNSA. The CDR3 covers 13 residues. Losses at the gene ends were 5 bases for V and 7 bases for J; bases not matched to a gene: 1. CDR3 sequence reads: CASSTSGVGELFF. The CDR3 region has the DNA TGTGCCAGCAGCACTAGCGGGGTCGGGGAGCTGTTTTTT.

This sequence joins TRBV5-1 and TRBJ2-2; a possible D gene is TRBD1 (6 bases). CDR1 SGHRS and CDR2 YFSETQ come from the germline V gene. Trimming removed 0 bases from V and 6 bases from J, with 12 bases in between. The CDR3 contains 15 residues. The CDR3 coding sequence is TGCGCCAGCAGCTTGGGTACAGGGTACGCCGGGGAGCTGTTTTTT. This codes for CASSLGTGYAGELFF.

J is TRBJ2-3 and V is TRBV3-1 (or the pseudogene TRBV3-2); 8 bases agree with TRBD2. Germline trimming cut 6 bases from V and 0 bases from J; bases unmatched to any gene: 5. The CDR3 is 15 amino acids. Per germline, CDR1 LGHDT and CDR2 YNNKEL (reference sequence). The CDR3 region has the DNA TGTGCCAGCAGGCGGGGGGACCCTAGCACAGATACGCAGTATTTT. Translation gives CASRRGDPSTDTQYF.

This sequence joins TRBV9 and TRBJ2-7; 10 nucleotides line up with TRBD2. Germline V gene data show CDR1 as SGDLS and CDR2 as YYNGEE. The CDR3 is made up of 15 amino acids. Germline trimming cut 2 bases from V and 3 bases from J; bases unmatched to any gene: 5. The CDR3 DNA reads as TGTGCCAGCAGCGTCTCAGCGGGGGGGTACTACGAGCAGTACTTC. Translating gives CASSVSAGGYYEQYF. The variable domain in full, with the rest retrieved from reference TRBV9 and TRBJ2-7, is DSGVTQTPKHLITATGQRVTLRCSPRSGDLSVYWYQQSLDQGLQFLIQYYNGEERAKGNILERFSAQQFPDLHSELNLSSLELGDSALYFCASSVSAGGYYEQYFGPGTRLTVT.

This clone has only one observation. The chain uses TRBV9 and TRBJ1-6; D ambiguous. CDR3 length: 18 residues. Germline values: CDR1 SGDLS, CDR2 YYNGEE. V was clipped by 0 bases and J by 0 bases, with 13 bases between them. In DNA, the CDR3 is TGTGCCAGCAGCGTAGCCCAGGTGGTGAGCTCCTATAATTCACCCCTCCACTTT. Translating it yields CASSVAQVVSSYNSPLHF. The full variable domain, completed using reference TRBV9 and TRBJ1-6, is DSGVTQTPKHLITATGQRVTLRCSPRSGDLSVYWYQQSLDQGLQFLIQYYNGEERAKGNILERFSAQQFPDLHSELNLSSLELGDSALYFCASSVAQVVSSYNSPLHFGNGTRLTVT.

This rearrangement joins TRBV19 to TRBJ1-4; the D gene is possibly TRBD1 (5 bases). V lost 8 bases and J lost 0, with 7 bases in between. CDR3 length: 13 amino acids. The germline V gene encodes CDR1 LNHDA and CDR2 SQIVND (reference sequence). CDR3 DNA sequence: TGTGCCAGTTCAGGGACAACTAATGAAAAACTGTTTTTT. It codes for CASSGTTNEKLFF.

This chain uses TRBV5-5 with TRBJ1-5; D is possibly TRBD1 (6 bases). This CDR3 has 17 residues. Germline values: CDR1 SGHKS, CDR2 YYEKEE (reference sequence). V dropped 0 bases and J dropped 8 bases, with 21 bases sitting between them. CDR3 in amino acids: CASSLEQGRGFMEPQHF. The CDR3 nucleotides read TGTGCCAGCAGCTTGGAACAGGGAAGGGGTTTCATGGAGCCCCAGCATTTT.

The CDR3: CASSPSVTAFTGELFF. DNA for the CDR3: TGTGCCAGCAGCCCATCCGTGACAGCGTTTACCGGGGAGCTGTTTTTT. The chain carries TRBV5-5 and TRBJ2-2, with D perhaps matching TRBD1 (5 bases). V lost 4 bases, J lost 5 bases, and 18 bases lay in between. This CDR3 has 16 residues. The germline V gene encodes CDR1 SGHKS and CDR2 YYEKEE (reference sequence).

CDR3: CASSLAGGNSPLHF. CDR3 bases: TGCGCCAGCAGCTTGGCAGGGGGGAATTCACCCCTCCACTTT. The chain links TRBV5-1 to TRBJ1-6; 7 bases agree with TRBD1. The V gene's germline CDR1 is SGHRS and CDR2 YFSETQ. This CDR3 has 14 amino acids. Trimming took 0 bases from V and 7 from J; bases not matched to a gene: 1.

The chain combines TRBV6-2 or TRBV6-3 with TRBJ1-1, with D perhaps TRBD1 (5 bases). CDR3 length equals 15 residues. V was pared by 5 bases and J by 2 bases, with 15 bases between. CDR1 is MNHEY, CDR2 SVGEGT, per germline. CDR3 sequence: CASSAYRQENTEAFF. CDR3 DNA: TGTGCCAGCAGTGCCTACAGGCAGGAAAACACTGAAGCTTTCTTT.

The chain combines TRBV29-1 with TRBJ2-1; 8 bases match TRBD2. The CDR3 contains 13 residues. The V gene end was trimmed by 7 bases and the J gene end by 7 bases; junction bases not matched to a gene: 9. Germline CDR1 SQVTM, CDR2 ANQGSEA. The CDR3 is CSATSGGPNEQFF. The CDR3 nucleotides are TGCAGCGCAACTAGCGGCGGACCGAATGAGCAGTTCTTC.

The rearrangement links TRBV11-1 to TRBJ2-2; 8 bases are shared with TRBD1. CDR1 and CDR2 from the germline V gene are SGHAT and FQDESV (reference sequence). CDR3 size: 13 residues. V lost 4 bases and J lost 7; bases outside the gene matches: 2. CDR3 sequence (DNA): TGTGCCAGCAGCTCAGGACAGGGCGGGGAGCTGTTTTTT. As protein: CASSSGQGGELFF. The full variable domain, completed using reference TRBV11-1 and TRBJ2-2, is EAEVAQSPRYKITEKSQAVAFWCDPISGHATLYWYRQILGQGPELLVQFQDESVVDDSQLPKDRFSAERLKGVDSTLKIQPAELGDSAMYLCASSSGQGGELFFGEGSRLTVL.

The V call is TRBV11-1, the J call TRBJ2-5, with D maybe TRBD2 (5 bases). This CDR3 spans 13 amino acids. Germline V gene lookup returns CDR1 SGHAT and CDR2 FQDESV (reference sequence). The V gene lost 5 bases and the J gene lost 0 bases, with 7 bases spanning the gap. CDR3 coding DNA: TGTGCCAGCAGCCCGGGAAACCAAGAGACCCAGTACTTC. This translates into CASSPGNQETQYF.

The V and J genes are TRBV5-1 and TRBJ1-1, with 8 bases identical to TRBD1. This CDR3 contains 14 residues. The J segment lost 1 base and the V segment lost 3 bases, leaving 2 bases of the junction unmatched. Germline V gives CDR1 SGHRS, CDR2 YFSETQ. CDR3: CASSSQGGNTEAFF. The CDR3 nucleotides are TGCGCCAGCAGCTCACAGGGGGGGAACACTGAAGCTTTCTTT.